These 12 T cell receptor beta chains share one sample of origin, sequenced in a study of STAT5B mutations in CD4+ large granular lymphocyte leukemia (dated by TCRdb to between 2021 and 2024). The protocol used for the library was the immunoSEQ multiplex PCR assay. TCRdb carries this immuneACCESS record with in-frame sequences only. Its versions omit some clonotypes, under half of them owing to an unresolved V gene in the studies checked, with the rest unexplained. Present in this sample are fewer than 50,000 clones, 80% to 85% of which were seen just once. The top ten hold about 0.33% of the sample. The sequenced sample consisted of CD4+ T cells from blood buffy coats. These TCRs come from a human donor in good health.

CDR3 in amino acids: CASSLAGGLINEKLFF. Here the CDR3 DNA reads TGTGCCAGCAGCTTGGCCGGGGGACTGATCAATGAAAAACTGTTTTTT. The chain recombines TRBV5-8 with TRBJ1-4, with D tentatively TRBD1 (5 bases). Germline CDR1 is SGHTS and CDR2 is YDEGEE. The CDR3 consists of 16 residues. Trimming stripped 0 bases from V and 5 bases from J, with 14 bases between.

The V call is TRBV19, the J call TRBJ2-7; maybe TRBD2 (5 bases). This CDR3 is 14 amino acids long. With 7 bases removed from V and 6 bases from J, the gap between germline ends came to 19 bases. Looked up from germline, CDR1 is LNHDA and CDR2 is SQIVND (reference sequence). The CDR3 loop reads CASTSGKGALEQYF. CDR3 DNA sequence: TGTGCCAGTACCAGCGGAAAGGGAGCGCTCGAGCAGTACTTC.

J is TRBJ2-1 and V is TRBV5-1; TRBD2 matches at 11 bases. This CDR3 region has 14 residues. The J segment lost 2 bases and the V segment lost 5 bases, leaving 0 bases of the junction unmatched. CDR1 and CDR2 from the germline V gene are SGHRS and YFSETQ. CDR3 coding DNA: TGCGCCAGCAGTAGCGGGGGGGCCTACAATGAGCAGTTCTTC. Residues: CASSSGGAYNEQFF. The variable domain in full, with the rest retrieved from reference TRBV5-1 and TRBJ2-1, is KAGVTQTPRYLIKTRGQQVTLSCSPISGHRSVSWYQQTPGQGLQFLFEYFSETQRNKGNFPGRFSGRQFSNSRSEMNVSTLELGDSALYLCASSSGGAYNEQFFGPGTRLTVL.

The chain uses TRBV2 and TRBJ2-7; D may be TRBD2 (6 bases). The V and J ends lost 6 bases and 0 bases respectively, with 6 bases between them. Looked up from germline, CDR1 is SNHLY and CDR2 is FYNNEI. This CDR3 spans 12 amino acids. The CDR3 region is CASSGGSYEQYF. The CDR3 DNA sequence: TGTGCCAGCAGCGGGGGCTCCTACGAGCAGTACTTC.

The CDR3 nucleotides read TGCGCCAGCAAACAGGGGCGAGAAACTGAAGCTTTCTTT. Translating gives CASKQGRETEAFF. V gene TRBV5-1 combines with J gene TRBJ1-1, with 7 nucleotides matching TRBD1. V was pared by 6 bases and J by 5 bases, with 7 bases of the junction left unmatched. Germline CDR1 is SGHRS and CDR2 is YFSETQ. The CDR3 length is 13 residues. Supplemented by reference TRBV5-1 and TRBJ1-1, the full variable domain reads KAGVTQTPRYLIKTRGQQVTLSCSPISGHRSVSWYQQTPGQGLQFLFEYFSETQRNKGNFPGRFSGRQFSNSRSEMNVSTLELGDSALYLCASKQGRETEAFFGQGTRLTVV.

V usage is TRBV28 and J usage is TRBJ2-7; 8 bases align to TRBD1. CDR1 MDHEN and CDR2 SYDVKM come from the germline V gene. CDR3 length: 14 amino acids. The V and J ends lost 9 bases and 7 bases, in that order; junction bases with no gene match: 14. The CDR3 sequence is CASLRDRPSGEQYF. DNA for the CDR3: TGTGCCAGTCTCCGGGACAGGCCATCAGGGGAGCAGTACTTC.

J is TRBJ2-3 and V is TRBV30; a weak D match, TRBD2 (6 bases). Trimming took off 4 bases at V and 4 bases at J, with 18 bases between the two ends. The germline V gene has CDR1 GTSNPN and CDR2 SVGIG (reference sequence). The CDR3 is 15 amino acids. Here the CDR3 reads CAWTPKREPPDTQYF. The CDR3 nucleotides are TGTGCCTGGACCCCTAAACGGGAGCCCCCAGATACGCAGTATTTT.

This clone was found a few times. This rearrangement joins TRBV10-1 to TRBJ1-3; D unclear. The CDR3 sequence is 14 residues long. CDR1 WNHNN and CDR2 SYGVQD come from the germline V gene (reference sequence). V was cut by 0 bases and J by 5 bases, with 8 bases left in between. In nucleotides, the CDR3 is TGCGCCAGCAGTGAGTCGACCGGGAGAAACACCATATATTTT. Its protein product is CASSESTGRNTIYF.

This clone was detected once. CDR3 loop: CASSRDNRGRGELFF. CDR3 bases: TGCGCCAGCAGCCGAGATAACAGGGGTCGCGGGGAGCTGTTTTTT. The chain combines TRBV4-1 with TRBJ2-2; 7 nucleotides align to TRBD1. The CDR3 totals 15 residues. CDR1 and CDR2 from the germline V gene are MGHRA and YSYEKL. V lost 4 bases to trimming and J lost 7 bases; unmatched junction nucleotides: 9.

The J gene is TRBJ2-7, the V gene TRBV6-1; 8 nucleotides align to TRBD2. Germline CDR1 reads MNHNS; CDR2 reads SASEGT. Trimming at V came to 2 bases and at J to 6 bases, leaving 9 bases not matched to a gene. This CDR3 comprises 15 residues. The CDR3: CASSESVAGIGEQYF. CDR3 DNA: TGTGCCAGCAGTGAATCGGTAGCGGGGATCGGCGAGCAGTACTTC.

This clone was counted only a few times. The chain carries TRBV29-1 and TRBJ2-1, with a tentative D call TRBD2 (5 bases). Germline V gene sequence: CDR1 SQVTM, CDR2 ANQGSEA. V was trimmed by 4 bases and J by 9 bases, leaving 10 bases between them. CDR3 length: 11 residues. CDR3 in amino acids: CSVGGVGEQFF. CDR3 nucleotide sequence: TGCAGCGTTGGGGGAGTAGGTGAGCAGTTCTTC.

The V and J genes are TRBV14 and TRBJ2-5; 12 bases line up with TRBD2. V lost 0 bases to trimming and J lost 6 bases; unmatched junction nucleotides: 11. The germline CDR1 and CDR2 sequences are SGHDN and FVKESK. The CDR3 has 18 residues. The CDR3 DNA is TGTGCCAGCAGCCAAGATCGTGGACTAGCGGGGTCGTGGAAGACCCAGTACTTC. Protein: CASSQDRGLAGSWKTQYF. Full variable domain (rest looked up from reference TRBV14 and TRBJ2-5): EAGVTQFPSHSVIEKGQTVTLRCDPISGHDNLYWYRRVMGKEIKFLLHFVKESKQDESGMPNNRFLAERTGGTYSTLKVQPAELEDSGVYFCASSQDRGLAGSWKTQYFGPGTRLLVL.